One sample yielded the 4 T cell receptor beta chains listed below, sequenced in a study of T cell responses to AZD1222 COVID-19 vaccine. Sequencing was performed with immunoSEQ multiplex PCR; in TCRdb, only in-frame clones are kept and a portion is missing. The data contain roughly 200,000 clones, about 86% of them singletons. The material sequenced was peripheral blood, taken on day 0 of AZD1222 vaccination. Source of these receptors: an adult in good health.

The V call is TRBV4-2, the J call TRBJ2-7; D remains ambiguous. V lost 0 bases, J lost 5 bases, and 11 bases lay in between. The V gene's germline CDR1 is LGHNA and CDR2 YNFKEQ. The CDR3 covers 14 residues. CDR3: CASSQEYTTHEQYF. CDR3 DNA sequence: TGTGCCAGCAGCCAAGAATATACAACCCACGAGCAGTACTTC.

The genes are TRBV7-3 and TRBJ2-1; D call uncertain. Germline loops: CDR1 SGHTA, CDR2 FQGTGA. The V end lost 5 bases, the J end lost 7 bases, and 12 bases lay between the germline ends. The CDR3 loop spans 13 amino acids. CDR3 residues: CASSHLARNEQFF. The CDR3 nucleotides read TGTGCCAGCAGCCACCTGGCTCGAAATGAGCAGTTCTTC.

The J gene is TRBJ1-5, the V gene TRBV2, with D perhaps TRBD1 (5 bases). V shed 4 bases and J shed 5 bases, with 12 bases lying between them. The CDR3 has 14 residues. From germline, CDR1 is SNHLY and CDR2 FYNNEI. The CDR3 nucleotides are TGTGCCAGCAGTGTAGCGACAGACCATCAGCCCCAGCATTTT. Encoded protein: CASSVATDHQPQHF. The full variable domain, rest sourced from reference TRBV2 and TRBJ1-5, is EPEVTQTPSHQVTQMGQEVILRCVPISNHLYFYWYRQILGQKVEFLVSFYNNEISEKSEIFDDQFSVERPDGSNFTLKIRSTKLEDSAMYFCASSVATDHQPQHFGDGTRLSIL.

The chain joins TRBV27 to TRBJ2-3; TRBD2 agrees at 8 bases. The V segment lost 5 bases and the J segment 5 bases; nucleotides outside the gene matches: 18. The CDR3 spans 18 residues. Germline V lookup: CDR1 MNHEY, CDR2 SMNVEV (reference sequence). In DNA, the CDR3 is TGTGCCAGCAGTGCGAAATTACTCGGGCGGGGGGTAATAGATACGCAGTATTTT. This gives the protein CASSAKLLGRGVIDTQYF.